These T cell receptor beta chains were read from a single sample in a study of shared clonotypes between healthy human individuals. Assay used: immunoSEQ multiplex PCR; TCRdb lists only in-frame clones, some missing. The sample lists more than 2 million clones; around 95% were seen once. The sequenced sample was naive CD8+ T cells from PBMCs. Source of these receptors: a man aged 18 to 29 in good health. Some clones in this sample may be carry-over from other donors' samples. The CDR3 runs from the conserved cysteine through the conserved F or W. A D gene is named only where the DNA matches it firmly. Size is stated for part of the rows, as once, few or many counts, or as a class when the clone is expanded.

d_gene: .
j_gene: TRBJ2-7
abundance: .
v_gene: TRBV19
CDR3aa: CASSIGGTEFYEQYF
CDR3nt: TGTGCCAGTAGTATCGGTGGGACGGAGTTCTACGAGCAGTACTTC

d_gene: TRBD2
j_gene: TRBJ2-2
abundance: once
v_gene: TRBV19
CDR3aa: CASSIRAGGPSGELFF
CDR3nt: TGTGCCAGTAGTATCCGGGCGGGAGGGCCCTCCGGGGAGCTGTTTTTT

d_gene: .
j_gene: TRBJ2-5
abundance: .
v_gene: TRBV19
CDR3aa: CASSTRQVESETQYF
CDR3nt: TGTGCCAGTAGTACCAGACAGGTTGAGTCGGAGACCCAGTACTTC

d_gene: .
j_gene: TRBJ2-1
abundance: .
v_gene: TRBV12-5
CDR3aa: CASGTNPGSSYNEQFF
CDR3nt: TGTGCTAGTGGTACCAATCCGGGGAGCTCCTACAATGAGCAGTTCTTC

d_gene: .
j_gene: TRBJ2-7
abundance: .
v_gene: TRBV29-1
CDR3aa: CSATLSYEQYF
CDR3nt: TGCAGCGCTACTCTCTCCTACGAGCAGTACTTC

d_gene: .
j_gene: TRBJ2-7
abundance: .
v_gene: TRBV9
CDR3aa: CASSVAGGRYEQYF
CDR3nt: TGTGCCAGCAGCGTAGCTGGCGGCCGCTACGAGCAGTACTTC

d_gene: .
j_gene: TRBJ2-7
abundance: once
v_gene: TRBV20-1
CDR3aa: CSAHYEQYF
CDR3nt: TGCAGTGCGCACTACGAGCAGTACTTC

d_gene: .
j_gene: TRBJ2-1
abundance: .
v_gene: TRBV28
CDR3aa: CASSYGSYNEQFF
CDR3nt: TGTGCCAGCAGTTACGGGTCCTACAATGAGCAGTTCTTC

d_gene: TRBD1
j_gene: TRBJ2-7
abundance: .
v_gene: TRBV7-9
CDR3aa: CASSPRQGETYEQYF
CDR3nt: TGTGCCAGCAGTCCTCGACAGGGGGAGACCTACGAGCAGTACTTC

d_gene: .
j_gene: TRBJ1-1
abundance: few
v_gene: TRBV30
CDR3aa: CAWSVGDGGYNTEAFF
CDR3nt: TGTGCCTGGAGTGTAGGGGACGGCGGTTACAACACTGAAGCTTTCTTT

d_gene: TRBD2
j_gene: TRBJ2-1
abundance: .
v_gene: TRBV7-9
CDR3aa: CASSWSLAGAWDEQFF
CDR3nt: TGTGCCAGCAGCTGGTCACTAGCGGGAGCTTGGGATGAGCAGTTCTTC

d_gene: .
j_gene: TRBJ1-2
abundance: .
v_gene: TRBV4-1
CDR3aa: CASSQDPSLSYDYTF
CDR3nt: TGCGCCAGCAGCCAAGATCCGAGCCTCTCCTATGACTACACCTTC

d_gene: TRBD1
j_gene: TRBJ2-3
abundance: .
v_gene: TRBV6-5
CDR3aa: CASSYTDRGPDTQYF
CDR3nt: TGTGCCAGCAGTTACACGGACAGGGGGCCAGATACGCAGTATTTT

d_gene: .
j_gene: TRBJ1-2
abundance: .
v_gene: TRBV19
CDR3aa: CASTPQDNYGYTF
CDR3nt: TGTGCCAGTACCCCACAGGACAACTATGGCTACACCTTC

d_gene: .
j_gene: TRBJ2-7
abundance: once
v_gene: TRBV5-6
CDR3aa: CASSPSSGGYEQYF
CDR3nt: TGTGCCAGCAGCCCATCCAGCGGAGGTTACGAGCAGTACTTC

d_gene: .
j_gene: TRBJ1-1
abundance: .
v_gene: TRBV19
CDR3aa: CASNADRNTEAFF
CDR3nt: TGTGCCAGTAACGCCGACAGGAACACTGAAGCTTTCTTT

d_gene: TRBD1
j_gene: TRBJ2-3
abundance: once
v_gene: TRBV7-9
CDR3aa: CASSPGQGRDTQYF
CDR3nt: TGTGCCAGCAGCCCGGGACAGGGGAGGGATACGCAGTATTTT